This paragraph covers one T cell receptor (beta chain) sequence. The antigen is not known. Although they were nominally healthy when sampled, donors likely had unrecorded immune exposures. This record belongs to a study of cytomegalovirus exposure and HLA in healthy donors. Overall study results and limits: Because they were indistinguishable, some V segments, including TRBV6-2 and TRBV6-3, were excluded.

Germline V gene lookup returns CDR1 SGHTS and CDR2 YDEGEE. There are 17 residues in the CDR3. Trimming cost V 0 bases and J 10 bases, with 20 bases left between them. Vbeta (60) and Jbeta (13) primers were used in the PCR. Original processing notes: As a later analysis found, there were 80 million to 90 million unique TCR beta chains, of which roughly 11 million were shared. Data came from immunoSEQ multiplex PCR; TCRdb stores just in-frame clones and leaves some out. V and J calls and clone size are given by that table; D and trimming were obtained from the DNA. The sample records 200,000 to 250,000 clones, around 86% being singletons.

The sequenced sample was PBMCs. This receptor was taken from a woman between 50 and 59 years old in good health and CMV-seropositive. This rearrangement joins TRBV5-8 to TRBJ1-6; D call uncertain. The CDR3 coding sequence is TGTGCCAGCAGCTTGGTATTGTTGGCACGGAGGGAATCACCCCTCCACTTT. Its translation: CASSLVLLARRESPLHF. Looking up the rest from reference TRBV5-8 and TRBJ1-6 gives the full variable domain: EAGVTQSPTHLIKTRGQQATLRCSPISGHTSVYWYQQALGLGLQFLLWYDEGEERNRGNFPPRFSGRQFPNYSSELNVNALELEDSALYLCASSLVLLARRESPLHFGNGTRLTVT.